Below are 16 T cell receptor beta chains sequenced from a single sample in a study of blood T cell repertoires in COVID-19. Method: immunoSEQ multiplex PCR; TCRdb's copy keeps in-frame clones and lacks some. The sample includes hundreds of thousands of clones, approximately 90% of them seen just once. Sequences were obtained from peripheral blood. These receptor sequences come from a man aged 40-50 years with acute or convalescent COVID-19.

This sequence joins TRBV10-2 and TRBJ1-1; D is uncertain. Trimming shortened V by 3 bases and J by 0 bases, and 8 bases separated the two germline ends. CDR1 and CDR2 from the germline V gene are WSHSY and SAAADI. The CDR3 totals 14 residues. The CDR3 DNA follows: TGCGCCAGCAGTGATTTTAATGTGAACACTGAAGCTTTCTTT. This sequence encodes CASSDFNVNTEAFF.

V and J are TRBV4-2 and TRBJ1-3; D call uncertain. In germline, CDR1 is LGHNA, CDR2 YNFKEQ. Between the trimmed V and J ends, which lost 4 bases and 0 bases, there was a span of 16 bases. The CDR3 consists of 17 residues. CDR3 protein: CASSLTGEGLSGNTIYF. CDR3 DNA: TGTGCCAGCAGCCTCACTGGGGAGGGCCTCTCTGGAAACACCATATATTTT.

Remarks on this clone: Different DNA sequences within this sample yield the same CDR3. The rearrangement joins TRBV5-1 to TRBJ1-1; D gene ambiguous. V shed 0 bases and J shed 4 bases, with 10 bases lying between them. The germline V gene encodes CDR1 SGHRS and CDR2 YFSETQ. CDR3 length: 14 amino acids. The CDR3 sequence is CASSLDTGGTEAFF. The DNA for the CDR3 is TGCGCCAGCAGCTTGGACACCGGCGGCACTGAAGCTTTCTTT.

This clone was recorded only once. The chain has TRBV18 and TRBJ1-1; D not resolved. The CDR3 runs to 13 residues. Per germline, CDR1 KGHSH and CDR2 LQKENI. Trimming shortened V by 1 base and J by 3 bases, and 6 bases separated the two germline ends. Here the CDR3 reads CASSPRQDTEAFF. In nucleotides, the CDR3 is TGTGCCAGCTCACCACGGCAGGACACTGAAGCTTTCTTT.

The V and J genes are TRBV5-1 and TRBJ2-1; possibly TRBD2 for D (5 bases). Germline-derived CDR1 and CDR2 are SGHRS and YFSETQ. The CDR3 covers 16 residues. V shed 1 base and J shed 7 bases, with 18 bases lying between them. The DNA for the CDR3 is TGCGCCAGCAGCTTGTTAGGGCTAGCCCCCGGTAATGAGCAGTTCTTC. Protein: CASSLLGLAPGNEQFF.

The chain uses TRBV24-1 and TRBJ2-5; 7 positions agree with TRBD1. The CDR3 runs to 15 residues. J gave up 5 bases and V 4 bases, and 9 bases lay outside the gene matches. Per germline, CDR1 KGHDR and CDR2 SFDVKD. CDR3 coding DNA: TGTGCCACCAGTGACTCGACAGGGTCAGGCGAGACCCAGTACTTC. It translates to CATSDSTGSGETQYF.

CDR3 protein: CASSFGAGRTGNTIYF. The CDR3 nucleotides read TGTGCCAGCAGCTTTGGGGCGGGGAGGACTGGAAACACCATATATTTT. The rearrangement uses TRBV5-4 and TRBJ1-3; tentatively, D is TRBD1 (5 bases). V lost 2 bases, J lost 2 bases, and 14 bases lay in between. This CDR3 has 16 residues. The germline V gene has CDR1 SGHNT and CDR2 YYREEE (reference sequence).

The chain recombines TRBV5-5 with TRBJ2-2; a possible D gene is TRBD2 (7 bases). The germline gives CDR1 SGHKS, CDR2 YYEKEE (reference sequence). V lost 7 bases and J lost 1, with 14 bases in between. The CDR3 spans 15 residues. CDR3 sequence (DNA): TGTGCCAGCGCCTCGGGGGGCGAGAACACCGGGGAGCTGTTTTTT. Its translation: CASASGGENTGELFF.

CDR3 residues: CASSLERGETQYF. CDR3 nucleotides: TGTGCCAGCAGCTTAGAACGCGGAGAGACCCAGTACTTC. V is TRBV7-2 and J is TRBJ2-5; D call uncertain. CDR1 is SGHTA, CDR2 FQGNSA, per germline. V lost 1 base, J lost 4 bases, and 7 bases lay in between. The CDR3 is made up of 13 amino acids.

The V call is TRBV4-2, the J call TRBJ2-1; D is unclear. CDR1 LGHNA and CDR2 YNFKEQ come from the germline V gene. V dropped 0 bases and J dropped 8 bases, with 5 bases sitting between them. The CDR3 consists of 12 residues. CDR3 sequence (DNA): TGTGCCAGCAGCCAAGATGAGGATGAGCAGTTCTTC. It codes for CASSQDEDEQFF.

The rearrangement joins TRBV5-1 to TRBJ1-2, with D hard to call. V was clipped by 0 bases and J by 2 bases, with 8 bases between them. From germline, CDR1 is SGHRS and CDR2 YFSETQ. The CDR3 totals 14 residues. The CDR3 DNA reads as TGCGCCAGCAGCTTGGCCGTAGTGAACTATGGCTACACCTTC. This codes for CASSLAVVNYGYTF.

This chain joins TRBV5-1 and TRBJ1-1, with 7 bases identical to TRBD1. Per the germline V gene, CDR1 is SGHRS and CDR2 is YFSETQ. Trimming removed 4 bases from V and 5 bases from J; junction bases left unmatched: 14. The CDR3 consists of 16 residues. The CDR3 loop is CASSGGQSSMGTEAFF. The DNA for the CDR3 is TGCGCCAGCAGCGGGGGACAGTCGTCCATGGGAACTGAAGCTTTCTTT.

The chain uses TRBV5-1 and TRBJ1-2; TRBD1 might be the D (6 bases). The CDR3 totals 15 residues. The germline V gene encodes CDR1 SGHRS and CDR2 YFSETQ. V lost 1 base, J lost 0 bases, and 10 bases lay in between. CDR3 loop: CASSLMRGSNYGYTF. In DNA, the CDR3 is TGCGCCAGCAGCTTGATGAGGGGGTCTAACTATGGCTACACCTTC.

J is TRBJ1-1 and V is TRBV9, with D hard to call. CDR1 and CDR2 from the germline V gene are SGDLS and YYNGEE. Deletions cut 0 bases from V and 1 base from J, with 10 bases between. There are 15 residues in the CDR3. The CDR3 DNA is TGTGCCAGCAGCGTAGCTACCTCACCGAACACTGAAGCTTTCTTT. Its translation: CASSVATSPNTEAFF.

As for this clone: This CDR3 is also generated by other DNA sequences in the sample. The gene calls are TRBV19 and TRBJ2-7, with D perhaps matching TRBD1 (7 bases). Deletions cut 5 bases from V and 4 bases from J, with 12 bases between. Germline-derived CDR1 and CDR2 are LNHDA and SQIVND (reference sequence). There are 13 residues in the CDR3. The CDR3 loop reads CASSPGGRYEQYF. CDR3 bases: TGTGCCAGTAGTCCAGGGGGGAGGTACGAGCAGTACTTC.

CDR3 loop: CASSSDRGGSYTF. CDR3 sequence (DNA): TGTGCCAGCAGCTCCGACAGGGGTGGAAGCTACACCTTC. The chain couples TRBV6-5 to TRBJ1-2, with TRBD1 matching 8 bases. This CDR3 has 13 amino acids. CDR1 is MNHEY, CDR2 SVGAGI, per germline. The ends lost 6 bases at V and 9 bases at J; junction bases unmatched: 9.